The sample holds a few counts of the clone carrying this T cell receptor (beta chain). The antigen is undetermined. The data stem from a study of CD8 T cells in ankylosing spondylitis. Study outcomes and limitations: In ankylosing spondylitis blood, a motif of roughly eight highly homologous TCR beta variants appeared characteristic. Relatively scarce in peripheral blood, disease-linked clones were CD8+.

TCRdb independently ran MiXCR on the 5' RACE reads; one entry per CDR3 protein. The sample has about 420,000 distinct CDR3 sequences; approximately 20% are singletons. V trimming: 5 bases; J trimming: 4 bases; junction bases outside the gene matches: 5. The germline gives CDR1 SEHNR, CDR2 FQNEAQ (reference sequence). The CDR3 length is 14 residues. The sequence derives from a male donor with ankylosing spondylitis. Input material: blood, either unsorted or a sorted T cell fraction (not recorded which). The rearrangement uses TRBV7-9 and TRBJ1-3, with TRBD1 matching 7 bases. The DNA of the CDR3 is TGTGCCAGCAGCACGACAGGGATGGGAAACACCATATATTTT. Residues: CASSTTGMGNTIYF.